This TCR beta chain emerged from a study of blood T cell repertoires in COVID-19. About the study: Italy, Spain and the United States were the sources of the convalescent and acute COVID-19 samples. T cells, B-cell-depleted T cells, or PBMCs supplied cDNA or gDNA.

In the source study's methods: Researchers report that nucleated cell counts were estimated from reference gene primer amplification. Sequencing was performed with immunoSEQ multiplex PCR; in TCRdb, only in-frame clones are kept and a portion is missing. For V, J and clone size, that table is used; D and trimming come from the DNA. The table records some 200,000 clones, 80% to 90% of them present only once. CDR1 SGHDT and CDR2 YYEEEE come from the germline V gene. The CDR3 is 16 amino acids. Trimming pared 2 bases from V and 6 bases from J, leaving 19 bases between. The chain joins TRBV5-6 to TRBJ2-3, with D possibly matching TRBD2 (5 bases). The receptor comes from a woman between 40 and 55 years old with COVID-19, enrolled during active disease. The sequenced sample consisted of peripheral blood. The CDR3: CASSFAAAKDIDTQYF. The CDR3 DNA reads TGTGCCAGCAGCTTTGCAGCGGCTAAAGATATTGATACGCAGTATTTT.